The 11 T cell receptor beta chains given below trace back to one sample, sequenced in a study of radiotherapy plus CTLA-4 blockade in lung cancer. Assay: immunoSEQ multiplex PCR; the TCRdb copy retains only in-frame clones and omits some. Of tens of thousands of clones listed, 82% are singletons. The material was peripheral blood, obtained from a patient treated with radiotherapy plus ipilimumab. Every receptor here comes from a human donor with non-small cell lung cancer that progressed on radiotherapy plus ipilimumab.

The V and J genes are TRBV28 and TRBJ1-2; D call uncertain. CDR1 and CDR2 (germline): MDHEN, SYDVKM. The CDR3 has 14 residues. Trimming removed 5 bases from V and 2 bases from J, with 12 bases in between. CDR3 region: CASSPPRGNYGYTF. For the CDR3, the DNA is TGTGCCAGCAGTCCGCCCCGGGGAAACTATGGCTACACCTTC.

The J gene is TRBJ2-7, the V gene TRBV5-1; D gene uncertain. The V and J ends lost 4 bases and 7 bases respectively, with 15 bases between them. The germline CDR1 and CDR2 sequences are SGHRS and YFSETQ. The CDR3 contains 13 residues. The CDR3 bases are TGCGCCAGCAGCCTGGCCACCTTAGGGGAGCAGTACTTC. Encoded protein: CASSLATLGEQYF.

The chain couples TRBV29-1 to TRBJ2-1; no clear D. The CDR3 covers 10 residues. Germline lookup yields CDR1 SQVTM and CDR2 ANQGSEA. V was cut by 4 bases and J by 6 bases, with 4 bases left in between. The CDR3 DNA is TGCAGCGTTGGGGGCAATGAGCAGTTCTTC. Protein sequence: CSVGGNEQFF.

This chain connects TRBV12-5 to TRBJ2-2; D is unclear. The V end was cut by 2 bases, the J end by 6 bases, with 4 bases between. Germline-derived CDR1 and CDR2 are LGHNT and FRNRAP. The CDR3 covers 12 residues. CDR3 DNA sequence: TGTGCTAGTGGTTTGACGCCCGGGGAGCTGTTTTTT. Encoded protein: CASGLTPGELFF. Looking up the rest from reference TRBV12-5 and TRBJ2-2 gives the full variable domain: DARVTQTPRHKVTEMGQEVTMRCQPILGHNTVFWYRQTMMQGLELLAYFRNRAPLDDSGMPKDRFSAEMPDATLATLKIQPSEPRDSAVYFCASGLTPGELFFGEGSRLTVL.

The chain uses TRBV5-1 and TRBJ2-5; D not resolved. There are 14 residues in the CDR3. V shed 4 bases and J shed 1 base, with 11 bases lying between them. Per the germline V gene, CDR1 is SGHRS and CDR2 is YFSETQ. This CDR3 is CASSPVGIQETQYF. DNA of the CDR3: TGCGCCAGCAGCCCGGTGGGGATCCAAGAGACCCAGTACTTC.

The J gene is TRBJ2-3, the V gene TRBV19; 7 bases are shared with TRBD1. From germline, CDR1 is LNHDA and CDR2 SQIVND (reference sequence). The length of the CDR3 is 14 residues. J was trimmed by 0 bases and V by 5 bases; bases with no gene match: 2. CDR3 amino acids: CASSRDSSTDTQYF. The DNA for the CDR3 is TGTGCCAGTAGTCGGGACAGTAGCACAGATACGCAGTATTTT.

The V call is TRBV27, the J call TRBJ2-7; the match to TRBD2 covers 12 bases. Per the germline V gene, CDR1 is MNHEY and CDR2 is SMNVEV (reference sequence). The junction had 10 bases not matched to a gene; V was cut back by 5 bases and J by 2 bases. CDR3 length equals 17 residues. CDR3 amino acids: CASSRGLAGSITYEQYF. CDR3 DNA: TGTGCCAGCAGTCGCGGACTAGCGGGGTCGATTACCTACGAGCAGTACTTC.

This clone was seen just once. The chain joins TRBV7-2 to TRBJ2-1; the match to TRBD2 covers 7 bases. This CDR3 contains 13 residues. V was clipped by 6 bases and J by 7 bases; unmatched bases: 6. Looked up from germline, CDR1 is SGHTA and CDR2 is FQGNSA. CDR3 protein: CASRGGRLNEQFF. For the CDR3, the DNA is TGTGCCAGCAGGGGGGGGAGGCTGAATGAGCAGTTCTTC.

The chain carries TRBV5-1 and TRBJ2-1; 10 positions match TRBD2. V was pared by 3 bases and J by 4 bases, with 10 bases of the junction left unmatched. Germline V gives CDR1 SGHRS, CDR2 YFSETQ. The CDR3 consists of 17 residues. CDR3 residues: CASSSGWTSGPYNEQFF. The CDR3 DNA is TGCGCCAGCAGCTCCGGCTGGACTAGCGGACCTTACAATGAGCAGTTCTTC.

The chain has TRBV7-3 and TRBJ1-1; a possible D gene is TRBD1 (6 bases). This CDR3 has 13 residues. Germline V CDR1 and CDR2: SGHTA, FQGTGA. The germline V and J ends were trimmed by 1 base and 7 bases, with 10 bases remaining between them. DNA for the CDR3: TGTGCCAGCAGCTTAAATCCGGACAGTGAAGCTTTCTTT. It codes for CASSLNPDSEAFF.

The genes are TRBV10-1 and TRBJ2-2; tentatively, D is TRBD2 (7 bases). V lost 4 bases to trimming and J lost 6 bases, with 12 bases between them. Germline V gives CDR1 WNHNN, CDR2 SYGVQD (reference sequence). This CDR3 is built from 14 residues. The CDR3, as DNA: TGCGCCAGCAGTGCCCTAGGGGGGGCCGGGGAGCTGTTTTTT. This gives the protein CASSALGGAGELFF.